This T cell receptor beta chain came from a study of STAT5B mutations in CD4+ large granular lymphocyte leukemia. Per the germline V gene, CDR1 is KGHSH and CDR2 is LQKENI. CDR3 length: 15 residues. The V and J ends lost 4 bases and 12 bases, in that order; junction bases with no gene match: 17. Study-level results: About a quarter of private leukemic clonotypes occurred rarely in other patients' non-leukemic repertoires. Compared with healthy controls (2/35), patient top clones favored TRBV06 (8/27).

The authors' processing: Productive clonotypes were detectable down to 2.59 x 10-5 frequency. Profiled with immunoSEQ multiplex PCR; TCRdb holds only in-frame clones, not every one. The DNA gave D and trimming, while V, J and clone size come from that table. This table holds about 22,000 clones, roughly 79% found once. With regard to this clone: Its antigen is not identified.

Sequencing used CD4+ T cells from blood buffy coats. The chain links TRBV18 to TRBJ1-1, with 7 bases aligning to TRBD1. The receptor's source is a human donor in good health. CDR3 sequence reads: CASSQAAGRGSLPFF. The CDR3 nucleotides read TGTGCCAGCTCACAGGCGGCTGGCAGGGGGTCGTTGCCTTTCTTT.